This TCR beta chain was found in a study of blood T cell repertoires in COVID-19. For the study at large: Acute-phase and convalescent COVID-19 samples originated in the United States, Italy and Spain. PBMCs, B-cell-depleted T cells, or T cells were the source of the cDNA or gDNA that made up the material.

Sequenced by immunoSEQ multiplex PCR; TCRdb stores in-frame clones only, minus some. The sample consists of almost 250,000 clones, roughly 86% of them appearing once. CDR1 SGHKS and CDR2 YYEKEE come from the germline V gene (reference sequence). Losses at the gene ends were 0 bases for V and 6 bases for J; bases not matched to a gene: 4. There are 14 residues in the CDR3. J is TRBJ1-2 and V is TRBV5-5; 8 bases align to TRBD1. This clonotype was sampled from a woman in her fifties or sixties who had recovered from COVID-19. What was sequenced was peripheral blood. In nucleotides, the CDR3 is TGTGCCAGCAGCTTGGTGACAGGGGTAGATGGCTACACCTTC. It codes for CASSLVTGVDGYTF.